What follows are 10 T cell receptor beta chains derived from one specimen sequenced in a study of PD-1 blockade in classical Hodgkin lymphoma. The patients all showed relapse after autologous stem cell transplantation, while their brentuximab vedotin exposure varied. The table came from immunoSEQ multiplex PCR; TCRdb's copy has only in-frame clones and leaves some out. The sample yields some 24,000 clones, approximately 80% seen once. This sample comprised peripheral blood mononuclear cells (PBMCs), obtained at baseline. The receptors come from a human donor with classical Hodgkin lymphoma.

DNA for the CDR3: TGTGCCAGCAGCTTGGGGGTTACCTACGAGCAGTACTTC. Protein sequence: CASSLGVTYEQYF. This chain connects TRBV7-9 to TRBJ2-7, with D perhaps being TRBD1 or TRBD2 (5 bases each). The CDR3 contains 13 residues. The V gene's germline CDR1 is SEHNR and CDR2 FQNEAQ (reference sequence). With 3 bases removed from V and 2 bases from J, the gap between germline ends came to 8 bases.

The chain links TRBV28 to TRBJ2-2; 8 bases are shared with TRBD2. Losses at the gene ends were 11 bases for V and 5 bases for J; bases not matched to a gene: 7. The CDR3 is 13 residues long. From germline, CDR1 is MDHEN and CDR2 SYDVKM. CDR3 sequence: CALRGGGTGELFF. DNA for the CDR3: TGTGCCCTTCGGGGGGGAGGAACCGGGGAGCTGTTTTTT.

This clone showed up just a few times. The chain employs TRBV28 and TRBJ1-4; 7 bases line up with TRBD1. CDR3 length: 14 amino acids. The germline V gene has CDR1 MDHEN and CDR2 SYDVKM. Unmatched junction bases numbered 1, after V lost 4 bases and J lost 2 bases. The CDR3 nucleotides are TGTGCCAGCAGTTGGGGACAGACTAATGAAAAACTGTTTTTT. This gives the protein CASSWGQTNEKLFF. Full variable domain (rest looked up from reference TRBV28 and TRBJ1-4): DVKVTQSSRYLVKRTGEKVFLECVQDMDHENMFWYRQDPGLGLRLIYFSYDVKMKEKGDIPEGYSVSREKKERFSLILESASTNQTSMYLCASSWGQTNEKLFFGSGTQLSVL.

This chain uses TRBV5-4 with TRBJ2-3, with unresolved D. Germline V lookup: CDR1 SGHNT, CDR2 YYREEE (reference sequence). Trimming removed 0 bases at V and 2 bases at J, with 10 bases between. This CDR3 has 15 residues. The CDR3 DNA reads as TGTGCCAGCAGCTTGGCTTCCGGATACACAGATACGCAGTATTTT. Its translation is CASSLASGYTDTQYF.

This chain's CDR3 is CASSTHGLYEQYF. CDR3 DNA: TGTGCCAGCAGTACCCATGGGCTCTACGAGCAGTACTTC. The rearrangement joins TRBV6-1 to TRBJ2-7; D is unclear. The V gene's germline CDR1 is MNHNS and CDR2 SASEGT. The V end was cut by 5 bases, the J end by 3 bases, with 11 bases between. CDR3 length: 13 residues.

The chain carries TRBV19 and TRBJ1-5; D gene uncertain. The CDR3 loop spans 14 amino acids. V lost 4 bases and J 2 bases, leaving 9 bases between the germline ends. Per germline, CDR1 LNHDA and CDR2 SQIVND (reference sequence). CDR3 in amino acids: CASSSLWGNQPQHF. The CDR3 DNA reads as TGTGCCAGTAGTAGTCTTTGGGGCAATCAGCCCCAGCATTTT.

The gene calls are TRBV5-8 and TRBJ1-3; D not resolved. Between the trimmed V and J ends, which lost 1 base and 4 bases, there was a span of 6 bases. This CDR3 has 13 amino acids. From germline, CDR1 is SGHTS and CDR2 YDEGEE. The CDR3 DNA follows: TGTGCCAGCAGCTTGAACCGGGGAAACACCATATATTTT. Translation: CASSLNRGNTIYF.

This clone has a single count. The genes are TRBV5-4 and TRBJ2-4; 10 bases line up with TRBD2. Germline V lookup: CDR1 SGHNT, CDR2 YYREEE (reference sequence). The CDR3 is 19 amino acids. With V trimmed by 0 bases and J by 0 bases, 9 bases remained unmatched. This CDR3 reads CASSLEVAGGPGAKNIQYF. The CDR3, as DNA: TGTGCCAGCAGCTTGGAGGTAGCGGGGGGCCCAGGAGCCAAAAACATTCAGTACTTC.

J is TRBJ2-3 and V is TRBV6-5; 11 bases are shared with TRBD1. V lost 4 bases to trimming and J lost 5 bases; unmatched junction nucleotides: 5. This CDR3 is 15 amino acids long. From germline, CDR1 is MNHEY and CDR2 SVGAGI. CDR3 amino acids: CASSSTGTGGDTQYF. The CDR3 DNA follows: TGTGCCAGCAGTTCAACCGGGACAGGGGGAGATACGCAGTATTTT.

The rearrangement links TRBV19 to TRBJ2-1; the D gene could be TRBD1 or TRBD2 (5 bases each). Germline CDR1 LNHDA, CDR2 SQIVND (reference sequence). This CDR3 spans 14 amino acids. V was shortened by 4 bases and J by 0 bases, with 7 bases between the two germline ends. The CDR3: CASSKGSSYNEQFF. As DNA, the CDR3 is TGTGCCAGTAGTAAGGGGAGCTCCTACAATGAGCAGTTCTTC. Full variable domain (outside the CDR3, taken from reference TRBV19 and TRBJ2-1): DGGITQSPKYLFRKEGQNVTLSCEQNLNHDAMYWYRQDPGQGLRLIYYSQIVNDFQKGDIAEGYSVSREKKESFPLTVTSAQKNPTAFYLCASSKGSSYNEQFFGPGTRLTVL.